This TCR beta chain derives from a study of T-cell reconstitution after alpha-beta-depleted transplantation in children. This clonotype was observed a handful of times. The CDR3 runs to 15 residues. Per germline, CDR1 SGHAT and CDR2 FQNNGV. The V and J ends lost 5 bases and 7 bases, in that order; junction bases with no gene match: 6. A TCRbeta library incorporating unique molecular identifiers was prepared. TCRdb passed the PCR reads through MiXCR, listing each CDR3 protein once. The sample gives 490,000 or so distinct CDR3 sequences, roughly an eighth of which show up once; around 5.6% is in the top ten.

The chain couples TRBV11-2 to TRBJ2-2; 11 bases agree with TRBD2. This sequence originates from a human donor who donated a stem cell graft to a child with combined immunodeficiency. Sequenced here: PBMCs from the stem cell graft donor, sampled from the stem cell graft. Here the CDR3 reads CASSRLAGRVGELFF. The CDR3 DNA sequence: TGTGCCAGCAGCCGACTAGCGGGGCGGGTCGGGGAGCTGTTTTTT.